This T cell receptor beta chain was obtained from a study of CD8 T cells in Susac syndrome. In blood CD8+ and CD4+ T cells, TCR beta underwent sequencing. As controls, healthy donors matched for age and sex were used. Negative isolation yielded CD8+ and CD4+ T cells; FACS enriched TEMRA cells. Random hexamers were used to reverse transcribe the RNA input (about 0.5 to 1 ug). By means of immunoSEQ multiplex PCR, TCR beta CDR3 spanning 54 Vbeta and 13 Jbeta underwent amplification. MiXCR was run by TCRdb on the immunoSEQ multiplex PCR reads, yielding one entry per CDR3 protein. The data show some 57,000 distinct CDR3 sequences, with approximately 92% seen just once and nearly 0.2% held by the top ten. This clonotype was sampled from a human donor in good health. Sequences were obtained from CD8+ T cells from PBMCs.

Here the CDR3 reads CASSPWEGTGTYQETQYF. The CDR3, as DNA: TGTGCCAGCAGTCCATGGGAGGGGACGGGGACGTACCAAGAGACCCAGTACTTC. V is TRBV25-1 and J is TRBJ2-5; 7 positions agree with TRBD2. In germline, CDR1 is MGHDK, CDR2 SYGVNS. V lost 5 bases and J lost 0; bases outside the gene matches: 15. The CDR3 runs to 18 residues.